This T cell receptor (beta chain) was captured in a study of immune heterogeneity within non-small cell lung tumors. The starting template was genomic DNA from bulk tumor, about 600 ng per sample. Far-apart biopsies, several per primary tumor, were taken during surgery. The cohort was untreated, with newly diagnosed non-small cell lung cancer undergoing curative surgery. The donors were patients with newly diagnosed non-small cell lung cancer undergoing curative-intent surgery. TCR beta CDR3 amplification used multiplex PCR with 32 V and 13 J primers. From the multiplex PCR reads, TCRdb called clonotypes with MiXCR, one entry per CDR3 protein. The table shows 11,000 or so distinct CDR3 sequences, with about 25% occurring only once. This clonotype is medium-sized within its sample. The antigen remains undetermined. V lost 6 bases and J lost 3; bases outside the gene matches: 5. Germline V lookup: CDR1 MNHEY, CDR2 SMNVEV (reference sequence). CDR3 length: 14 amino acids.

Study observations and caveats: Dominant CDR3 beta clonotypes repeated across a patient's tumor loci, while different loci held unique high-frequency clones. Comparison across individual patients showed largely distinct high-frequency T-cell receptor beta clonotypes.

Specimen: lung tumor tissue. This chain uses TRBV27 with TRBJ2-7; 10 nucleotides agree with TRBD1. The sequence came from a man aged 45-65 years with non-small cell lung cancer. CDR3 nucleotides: TGTGCCAGCAGCAAGGGACAGGGGCTCTACGAGCAGTACTTC. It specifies CASSKGQGLYEQYF.